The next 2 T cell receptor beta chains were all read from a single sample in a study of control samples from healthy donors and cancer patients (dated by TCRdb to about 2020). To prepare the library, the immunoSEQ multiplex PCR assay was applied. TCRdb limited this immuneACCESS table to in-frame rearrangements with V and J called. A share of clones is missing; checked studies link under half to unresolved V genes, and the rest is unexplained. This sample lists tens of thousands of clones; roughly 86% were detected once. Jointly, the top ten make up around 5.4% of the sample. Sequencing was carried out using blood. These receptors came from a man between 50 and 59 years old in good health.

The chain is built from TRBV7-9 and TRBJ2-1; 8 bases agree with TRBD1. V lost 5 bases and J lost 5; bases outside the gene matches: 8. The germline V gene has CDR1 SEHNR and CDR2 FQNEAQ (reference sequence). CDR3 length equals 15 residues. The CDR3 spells CASSVGQGLNNEQFF. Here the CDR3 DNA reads TGTGCCAGCAGCGTCGGACAGGGCCTCAACAATGAGCAGTTCTTC.

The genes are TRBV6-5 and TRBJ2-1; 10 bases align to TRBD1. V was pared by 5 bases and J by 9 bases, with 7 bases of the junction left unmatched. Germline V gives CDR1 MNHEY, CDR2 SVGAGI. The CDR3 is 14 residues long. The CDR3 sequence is CASSPRQGATEQFF. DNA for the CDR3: TGTGCCAGCAGTCCCCGACAGGGGGCGACTGAGCAGTTCTTC.